This passage covers 24 T cell receptor beta chains from one sample sequenced in a study of blood T cell repertoires in COVID-19. Using immunoSEQ multiplex PCR, the repertoire was profiled, and TCRdb retains in-frame clones only, with some absent. The sample carries fewer than 45,000 clones, over 90% recorded once. Sequenced input: peripheral blood. Every receptor here comes from a man aged 55 to 70 with active or convalescent COVID-19.

V usage is TRBV12-3 or TRBV12-4 and J usage is TRBJ1-2; no clear D. Trimming removed 5 bases from V and 5 bases from J, with 12 bases in between. The CDR3 contains 13 residues. This chain's CDR3 is CASSRARLYGYTF. The CDR3 region has the DNA TGTGCCAGCAGTCGGGCCAGACTATATGGCTACACCTTC.

This clone appeared once. The chain is built from TRBV5-1 and TRBJ2-2; perhaps TRBD2 as D (6 bases). Trimming pared 4 bases from V and 0 bases from J, leaving 13 bases between. CDR3 length: 16 residues. Germline V gene data show CDR1 as SGHRS and CDR2 as YFSETQ. CDR3 in amino acids: CASSLTGTSNTGELFF. The DNA of the CDR3 is TGCGCCAGCAGCCTGACCGGGACTTCGAACACCGGGGAGCTGTTTTTT.

The CDR3 DNA sequence: TGTGCCAGCAGTTTCACCGGGAGGCGCTACAATGAGCAGTTCTTC. Protein product: CASSFTGRRYNEQFF. The chain combines TRBV28 with TRBJ2-1; 7 bases line up with TRBD2. The CDR3 runs to 15 residues. V was pared by 3 bases and J by 3 bases, with 5 bases of the junction left unmatched. Germline CDR1 reads MDHEN; CDR2 reads SYDVKM.

This chain links TRBV11-2 with TRBJ2-3; 9 bases are shared with TRBD1. Germline loops: CDR1 SGHAT, CDR2 FQNNGV. V trimming: 3 bases; J trimming: 3 bases; junction bases outside the gene matches: 4. CDR3 length: 15 residues. CDR3 nucleotides: TGTGCCAGCAGCTTTTGGACAGGGGTTACAGATACGCAGTATTTT. This gives the protein CASSFWTGVTDTQYF. Full variable domain (rest looked up from reference TRBV11-2 and TRBJ2-3): EAGVAQSPRYKIIEKRQSVAFWCNPISGHATLYWYQQILGQGPKLLIQFQNNGVVDDSQLPKDRFSAERLKGVDSTLKIQPAKLEDSAVYLCASSFWTGVTDTQYFGPGTRLTVL.

The V call is TRBV5-6, the J call TRBJ1-1; possible D gene TRBD1, 6 bases. CDR3 size: 16 residues. Germline V CDR1 and CDR2: SGHDT, YYEEEE. V lost 1 base to trimming and J lost 2 bases, with 15 bases between them. Written as DNA, the CDR3 is TGTGCCAGCAGCTTGTTCTCAGGGGTCATTAACACTGAAGCTTTCTTT. It translates to CASSLFSGVINTEAFF.

Concerning this clone itself: One end of the junction fails to match germline, which may point to a read error. The chain couples TRBV6-1 to TRBJ1-3; D perhaps matches TRBD1 (5 bases). The CDR3 length is 14 residues. Germline V CDR1 and CDR2: MNHNS, SASEGT. CDR3 region: CAGSDQTVRNTIYF. In DNA, the CDR3 is TGTGCCGGCAGTGACCAGACAGTTCGAAACACCATATATTTT.

The V and J genes are TRBV6-6 and TRBJ2-7; TRBD2 is a possible D gene (6 bases). V lost 4 bases and J lost 0, with 13 bases in between. Germline V gives CDR1 MNHNY, CDR2 SVGAGI (reference sequence). The CDR3 has 15 amino acids. CDR3 nucleotide sequence: TGTGCCAGCAGTTCGGCGGGACGGATCTCCTACGAGCAGTACTTC. Translated: CASSSAGRISYEQYF.

A word on this clone: The same CDR3 arises from other DNA sequences in this sample as well. The chain joins TRBV5-1 to TRBJ2-7, with 10 bases identical to TRBD1. Germline V gene data show CDR1 as SGHRS and CDR2 as YFSETQ. The junction had 3 bases not matched to a gene; V was cut back by 2 bases and J by 7 bases. The CDR3 totals 13 residues. Written as DNA, the CDR3 is TGCGCCAGCAGCTTAGGACAGGGGGGTGAGCAGTACTTC. It encodes CASSLGQGGEQYF.

The CDR3 nucleotides read TGTGCCAGCAGACCCGGGACAGGGGGATTCGGCGAGCAGTACTTC. Amino acids: CASRPGTGGFGEQYF. The chain carries TRBV5-5 and TRBJ2-7, with 11 bases lining up with TRBD1. The germline V gene encodes CDR1 SGHKS and CDR2 YYEKEE (reference sequence). CDR3 length: 15 residues. V shed 5 bases and J 6 bases; nucleotides not matched to a gene: 10.

The V call is TRBV5-1, the J call TRBJ2-7; 8 bases line up with TRBD2. Germline trimming cut 0 bases from V and 6 bases from J; bases unmatched to any gene: 5. The CDR3 contains 14 residues. CDR1 and CDR2 from the germline V gene are SGHRS and YFSETQ. DNA for the CDR3: TGCGCCAGCAGCTTGGGAGCGGGAGAGGGCGAGCAGTACTTC. Protein: CASSLGAGEGEQYF.

The V call is TRBV18, the J call TRBJ1-2; TRBD1 aligns across 7 bases. The CDR3 covers 15 residues. Germline CDR1 reads KGHSH; CDR2 reads LQKENI. The V and J ends lost 3 bases and 1 base, in that order; junction bases with no gene match: 5. The CDR3 DNA is TGTGCCAGCTCACCTCAGGGACAGATTAACTATGGCTACACCTTC. Its translation: CASSPQGQINYGYTF.

This chain links TRBV3-1 (or the pseudogene TRBV3-2) with TRBJ1-5; 8 bases are a match to TRBD1. The junction had 4 bases not matched to a gene; V was cut back by 4 bases and J by 5 bases. CDR1 and CDR2 (germline): LGHDT, YNNKEL (reference sequence). This CDR3 region has 14 residues. CDR3 coding DNA: TGTGCCAGCAGCCCAGACAGGGGTTATCAGCCCCAGCATTTT. It encodes CASSPDRGYQPQHF.

This chain links TRBV5-4 with TRBJ2-5; D not certain. CDR3 length equals 14 residues. V lost 0 bases, J lost 3 bases, and 9 bases lay in between. CDR1 is SGHNT, CDR2 YYREEE, per germline (reference sequence). CDR3 in amino acids: CASSLGLGEETQYF. DNA for the CDR3: TGTGCCAGCAGCTTGGGGCTAGGAGAAGAGACCCAGTACTTC.

This chain joins TRBV7-8 and TRBJ2-7; D call uncertain. Germline V gene data show CDR1 as SGHVS and CDR2 as FQNEAQ. The length of the CDR3 is 15 residues. The V and J ends lost 4 bases and 0 bases respectively, with 13 bases between them. The CDR3 bases are TGTGCCAGCAGCTCCCAAAACTTGTACTCCTACGAGCAGTACTTC. Residues: CASSSQNLYSYEQYF.

This rearrangement joins TRBV6-1 to TRBJ2-7; possibly TRBD2 for D (5 bases). The CDR3 has 14 residues. Looked up from germline, CDR1 is MNHNS and CDR2 is SASEGT. Trimming pared 2 bases from V and 5 bases from J, leaving 13 bases between. In nucleotides, the CDR3 is TGTGCCAGCAGTGAAAATGAGGGTCGGGACGAGCAGTACTTC. Its translation: CASSENEGRDEQYF.

The rearrangement links TRBV3-1 (or the pseudogene TRBV3-2) to TRBJ1-6, with 7 bases fitting TRBD1. V trimming: 1 base; J trimming: 6 bases; junction bases outside the gene matches: 9. The CDR3 loop spans 17 amino acids. Germline loops: CDR1 LGHDT, CDR2 YNNKEL (reference sequence). The CDR3 protein is CASSQVGQLSTNSPLHF. The CDR3 region has the DNA TGTGCCAGCAGCCAAGTGGGACAGCTATCTACTAATTCACCCCTCCACTTT.

V and J are TRBV4-1 and TRBJ2-1; 10 positions agree with TRBD2. CDR3 length: 18 residues. Germline CDR1 MGHRA, CDR2 YSYEKL. The V and J ends lost 1 base and 0 bases, in that order; junction bases with no gene match: 6. CDR3 DNA sequence: TGCGCCAGCAGCCAAGGGACTAGCGGTATCTTCTCCTACAATGAGCAGTTCTTC. Protein: CASSQGTSGIFSYNEQFF.

The chain carries TRBV6-2 or TRBV6-3 and TRBJ2-1, with a possible D match to TRBD2 (6 bases). The CDR3 contains 15 residues. V shed 1 base and J shed 2 bases, with 9 bases lying between them. Germline loops: CDR1 MNHEY, CDR2 SVGEGT. CDR3 sequence reads: CASSYLDYAYNEQFF. DNA of the CDR3: TGTGCCAGCAGTTACTTGGACTACGCCTACAATGAGCAGTTCTTC.

The chain recombines TRBV3-1 (or the pseudogene TRBV3-2) with TRBJ2-3; a possible D gene is TRBD1 (5 bases). Between the trimmed V and J ends, which lost 1 base and 14 bases, there was a span of 13 bases. This CDR3 has 12 amino acids. Germline lookup yields CDR1 LGHDT and CDR2 YNNKEL (reference sequence). The CDR3 DNA reads TGTGCCAGCAGCCAAGCGAAGGGGTGGATGTATTTT. This gives the protein CASSQAKGWMYF.

The chain is built from TRBV25-1 and TRBJ1-1; TRBD1 agrees at 10 bases. The CDR3 is 16 residues long. In germline, CDR1 is MGHDK, CDR2 SYGVNS. V shed 3 bases, J shed 6 bases, and the junction held 10 bases outside the gene matches. DNA for the CDR3: TGTGCCAGCAGTGATTCCGACAGGGGGCCCTTCTCTGAAGCTTTCTTT. It codes for CASSDSDRGPFSEAFF.

The chain has TRBV11-2 and TRBJ1-3, with D possibly matching TRBD1 (5 bases). The CDR3 totals 15 residues. Germline V gives CDR1 SGHAT, CDR2 FQNNGV. Trimming stripped 0 bases from V and 5 bases from J, with 11 bases between. CDR3 bases: TGTGCCAGCAGCTTAGATCGGGGGTCTAGAAACACCATATATTTT. It translates to CASSLDRGSRNTIYF.

In DNA, the CDR3 is TGTGCCAGCAGCAAAATTGGGGCGGAGATCTCTGGAAACACCATATATTTT. It encodes CASSKIGAEISGNTIYF. The V gene is TRBV21-1, the J gene TRBJ1-3; TRBD1 is taken as the D call from the table, unchecked against the DNA. TRBV21-1 is designated a pseudogene. The CDR3 has 17 amino acids.

V usage is TRBV6-2 or TRBV6-3 and J usage is TRBJ2-1, with a weak D call TRBD1 (6 bases). Germline lookup yields CDR1 MNHEY and CDR2 SVGEGT. V was shortened by 4 bases and J by 6 bases, with 10 bases between the two germline ends. CDR3 length: 13 amino acids. The CDR3 nucleotides are TGTGCCAGCAGTTTGCGACAGGCCAATGAGCAGTTCTTC. Protein: CASSLRQANEQFF.

The chain employs TRBV7-9 and TRBJ1-2; D remains unclear. This CDR3 is 13 amino acids long. Germline V CDR1 and CDR2: SEHNR, FQNEAQ (reference sequence). V gave up 3 bases and J gave up 6 bases, with 11 bases separating them. The CDR3 DNA reads TGTGCCAGCAGCTTTGGAGGGAAGGATGGCTACACCTTC. This translates into CASSFGGKDGYTF.